This TCR beta chain was captured in a study of T cell responses to AZD1222 COVID-19 vaccine. Only in-frame clones appear in the TCRdb table, and some are missing; sequencing was by immunoSEQ multiplex PCR. The table has fewer than 120,000 clones, 92% seen once. Germline CDR1 reads SGDLS; CDR2 reads YYNGEE. The CDR3 loop spans 14 amino acids. Trimming shortened V by 3 bases and J by 6 bases, and 13 bases separated the two germline ends. The J gene is TRBJ2-1, the V gene TRBV9; tentatively, D is TRBD2 (6 bases). The sample consisted of peripheral blood, taken on day 0 of AZD1222 vaccination. The TCR originated in an adult in good health. The CDR3 DNA sequence: TGTGCCAGCAGCGGGGACTGGGTTCGCAATGAGCAGTTCTTC. Translation: CASSGDWVRNEQFF.